Sequencing of this TCR beta chain was carried out in a study of CD8 T cells in ankylosing spondylitis. Overall study findings and caveats: Reported data indicate significant enrichment of disease-linked clones within matched ankylosing spondylitis synovial fluid. Some of the motif variants had earlier been found in reactive arthritis patients' fluid and blood.

Turning to this clonotype: Antigen unknown.

Trimming shortened V by 1 base and J by 0 bases, and 13 bases separated the two germline ends. The CDR3 length is 16 residues. Germline values: CDR1 SGHRS, CDR2 YFSETQ. TCRdb passed the 5' RACE reads through MiXCR, listing each CDR3 protein once. The sample has around 120,000 distinct CDR3 sequences; around 13% are singletons. This clonotype was sampled from a female donor with ankylosing spondylitis or in good health (not recorded which). Sequenced input: blood, either unsorted or a sorted T cell fraction (not recorded which). This sequence joins TRBV5-1 and TRBJ1-1; no clear D gene. In nucleotides, the CDR3 is TGCGCCAGCAGCTTGCTGCCGGGTACTGTGAACACTGAAGCTTTCTTT. Translating gives CASSLLPGTVNTEAFF.